This T cell receptor (beta chain) came from a study of T cells in Graves' hyperthyroidism and ophthalmopathy. Each diagnosis drew on symptoms, thyroxine, TRAb, thyroid ultrasound and orbital computed tomography findings. The V and J ends lost 4 bases and 0 bases respectively, with 16 bases between them. CDR3 size: 17 residues. Germline V gene sequence: CDR1 SGHKS, CDR2 YYEKEE (reference sequence). RNA transcripts were the template for amplifying TCR beta CDR3 regions. The HTBI primer set was used in a first-round RT-PCR of the TCR CDR3. A single record per CDR3 protein comes from TCRdb applying MiXCR to the multiplex PCR reads. The sample has 450,000 to 700,000 distinct CDR3 sequences; approximately 44% are singletons.

Sequencing was done on a sample of peripheral blood or thyroid tissue (not recorded which). This TCR came from an adult woman with Graves' disease, either hyperthyroidism or ophthalmopathy (not recorded which). The chain recombines TRBV5-5 with TRBJ2-2; D is unclear. CDR3 sequence reads: CASSQGPGTANTGELFF. The CDR3 bases are TGTGCCAGCAGCCAAGGACCCGGAACAGCGAACACCGGGGAGCTGTTTTTT.